This T cell receptor (beta chain) was captured in a study of cytomegalovirus exposure and HLA in healthy donors (TCRdb year 2017). Background for the entire study: According to a later analysis, one platform produced both the roughly 110 validation repertoires and the 550 to 800 repertoires of the first cohort. Besides the first cohort of 666 subjects, a separate validation cohort made up of 90 to 150 different subjects was used. To predict cytomegalovirus infection status, the study combined high-throughput TCR immunosequencing, statistical association of individual TCRs with disease status, and machine learning. The aim of the study was to test whether cataloging public T cell receptors could identify signatures of past pathogen exposure. The paper as a whole reports these results and caveats: According to the authors, the approach could potentially be generalized to other disease states and immunological phenotypes. Cytomegalovirus status was reported to be diagnosed by the classifier with high specificity and sensitivity in both the original and validation cohorts. A later analysis had no HLA typing for the validation cohort, so co-occurrence there was scored across all 120 or so repertoires. A total of 150 or so TCR beta chains were listed by the study as associated with cytomegalovirus. A few of the identified cytomegalovirus-associated TCR beta chains were confirmed in vitro to be specific for cytomegalovirus antigens. Subsequent analysis determined that TCRs grouped into clusters in the first cohort also showed a tendency toward co-occurrence across the roughly 110 validation repertoires, and 94% of cluster scores exceeded 0. Across donors, most TCR sequences were observed very rarely, whereas some public TCRs were present in many individuals.

Worth noting for this clone: Its antigen target is currently unknown. Base-call qualities are not available, and no considerably larger clone is one nucleotide away.

Based on the germline V gene, the CDR1 and CDR2 sequences are MDHEN and SYDVKM. The germline ends are 18 bases apart after V is trimmed by 5 bases and J by 8 bases. From its cysteine to its phenylalanine, the CDR3 spans 15 amino acids. The retained sequence is limited to the CDR3, 45 bases, with the frame set at the first base. The donors were included in the validation cohort of 120 subjects, a group kept apart from the approximately 690-subject first cohort. The library relied on the immunoSEQ multiplex PCR assay. Turning to the authors' computational methods: A statistical classification framework was built to diagnose cytomegalovirus status from the catalog of TCR beta chain sequences. This is the immuneACCESS table as TCRdb keeps it, with only in-frame sequences that have V and J called. A part of the clones is gone; compared with another copy, unresolved V genes explain less than half, and the rest is unexplained. V and J calls and clone size follow that table, whereas D and trimming were derived from the DNA. The table for this sample lists 200,000 or so clones; 83% of them were counted only once. The ten biggest clones cover around 5.5% of the sample.

The sequence joins TRBV28 to TRBJ1-4; possibly the D gene is TRBD1, per 6 matching bases. This sequence was found in a young woman in good health and CMV-seronegative. The sequenced material came from PBMCs. CDR3 loop: CASSETRGQGEKLFF. The DNA sequence reads TGTGCCAGCAGTGAGACCAGGGGCCAAGGCGAAAAACTGTTTTTT.